This TCR beta chain was sequenced in a study of cytomegalovirus exposure and HLA in healthy donors (dated by TCRdb to about 2017). As for the study more broadly: An earlier analysis of around 600 of the donors reported more than 250 Gb of sequence data and some 100 million unique TCR beta sequences from 150 million to 200 million T cells. Donor age, sex, ethnicity and CMV serostatus were collected together with the repertoire data. Rather than drawing on any new phenotypic data, the later analysis identified candidate immune exposures from TCR beta sequences and the way those sequences occurred across donors. The study aimed to test whether cataloging public T cell receptors could reveal signatures of past pathogen exposure. The T cell repertoires of around 670 subjects were profiled by immunosequencing and related to cytomegalovirus serostatus. In an earlier analysis of around 540 of the donors, high-throughput TCR beta sequencing was used to judge whether each TCR beta V gene segment behaved as functional or pseudogenic. Besides the first cohort of roughly 640 subjects, a separate validation cohort made up of some 110 different subjects was used. High-throughput TCR immunosequencing, statistical association of individual TCRs with disease status, and machine learning were combined to predict cytomegalovirus infection status. To study patterns of TCR occurrence, a later analysis re-analyzed previously published TCR beta repertoires from 666 donors and added high-resolution HLA genotyping. Among about 410 genotyped donors of the cohort, an average of approximately 240,000 unique TCR beta nucleotide sequences was sequenced per donor, of which roughly 17% were non-productive. Both class I and class II loci were covered by HLA typing, at four-digit resolution. All discovery cohort repertoires had been generated on a single sequencing platform. A later genetic analysis used genome-wide SNP genotypes for about 65% of the roughly 700 donors, treating that subset as a discovery cohort. The genetic ancestry cluster associated with self-reported Caucasian donors included about 84% of the 350 to 500 genotyped donors. Because of strong linkage in the cohort, 4 to 6 DR-DQ haplotypes were treated as single units for association and clustering. An early release that covered more than 550 HLA-typed donors contained 300 to 350 gigabases of sequencing data and roughly 84 million unique TCR sequences. Typing coverage varied by locus: roughly 620-640 donors for A, B, C, DRB1 and DQB1; more than 500 for DQA1; over 600 for DPA1; about 450 for DPB1. Broad study findings and their caveats: For the cohort, immune exposure information was limited to CMV serostatus. In a later analysis, the rate of TCR association differed among HLA loci, with DRB1 alleles having the most associated TCRs and HLA-C alleles having the fewest. HLA typing was unavailable for some donors at each locus, so association tests used only the typed subset. In a later analysis, HLA-associated TCR beta chains were found to be more clonally expanded and to have lower generation probabilities than equally common non-associated chains. In this cohort, only TCR beta chains were sequenced, and detectable features were limited by the absence of alpha or paired-chain data. When HLA alleles, especially DR and DQ, strongly co-occurred, TCR associations were difficult to assign to individual alleles. In a later analysis, several top co-occurrence clusters were reported to appear linked to parvovirus B19, influenza, CMV and Epstein-Barr virus. A later genetic analysis associated a missense DCLRE1C variant with V-gene and J-gene trimming of TCR beta chains, and an independent cohort replicated the association. In a later analysis, 16,951 TCR beta sequences were associated with specific HLA alleles at a false discovery rate of 0.05. Across donors, most TCR sequences were observed very rarely, whereas some public TCRs were present in many individuals. A further reported finding was that TCR beta sequences accurately predicted the HLA-A and HLA-B alleles for most subjects in the first cohort. In an earlier analysis of around 600 of the donors, most TCR beta V segments appeared in productive rearrangements about 87% or about 30% of the time, broadly matching IMGT annotations. Three of the identified cytomegalovirus-associated TCR beta chains were confirmed in vitro to be specific for cytomegalovirus antigens. The authors suggested that the approach could potentially be extended to other disease states and immunological phenotypes. Cytomegalovirus status was reported to be diagnosed by the classifier with high specificity and sensitivity in both the original and validation cohorts. Roughly uniform sequencing depth across donors was assumed in presence/absence analyses, although this assumption may not hold. The study gave a list of 150 to 200 TCR beta chains associated with cytomegalovirus. Some IMGT-functional V segments, including TRBV6-2 and TRBV6-3, could not be told apart with the 87-base-pair reads, so those segments were excluded. Most CMV-associated TCR beta chains appeared to be HLA-restricted in a later analysis, and the HLA associations seemed to be driven largely by CMV exposure. Linkage disequilibrium might explain the correlated functional status among segregating V segments, but an unknown experimental factor could not be ruled out. Some 15 rarely observed V segments, including chromosome 9 orphons, were excluded from the earlier analysis of several hundred of the donors because counts were too low. According to a later genetic analysis, donors in an Asian-associated ancestry cluster had fewer N-insertions in productive TCRs than the approximately 630-donor mean. The sequencing pipeline was judged likely to have produced a cluster of highly shared sequence variants as a technical artifact.

The cohort consisted of some 730 healthy bone marrow donors. Cohort members were all nominally healthy when sampled, although unrecorded immune exposures were likely present. The donor was CMV seronegative and was included in the group of several hundred seronegative cohort members. Each donor provided a peripheral blood sample, and peripheral blood mononuclear cells were used for TCR beta sequencing. Genomic DNA was extracted from the blood cell samples with the Qiagen DNeasy Blood Extraction Kit. Library creation used the immunoSEQ multiplex PCR assay. For the multiplex PCR, a mixture combining 60 forward primers for TCR Vbeta segments and 13 reverse primers for TCR Jbeta segments was used. A multiplex PCR assay on genomic DNA amplified the CDR3 region of rearranged TCR beta genes. On the Illumina HiSeq System, the amplified TCR beta libraries were sequenced as 87-base-pair reads. Turning to the authors' computational methods: A later analysis tallied 75 million to 85 million unique TCR beta chains across the 600 to 700 repertoires, and about 10 million of those chains were shared by two or more donors. A nearest-neighbor algorithm error-corrected the raw reads and collapsed the reads into unique sequences, merging closely related sequences to remove PCR and sequencing errors. Alignment of CDR3 sequences to IMGT reference sequences was used to assign V, D and J gene segments. Each retained sequence needed at least a six-nucleotide match to both a V gene segment and a J gene segment. Rearrangements were called productive when the CDR3 lacked stop codons and stayed in frame with V and J; all others were non-productive. Following IMGT convention, CDR3 was defined as the stretch from the second conserved V-encoded cysteine to the conserved J-encoded phenylalanine. In an earlier analysis of more than 550 of the donors, sequences lacking an unambiguous match to a single V gene segment were excluded. An earlier analysis of some 610 of the donors called V segments functional above 56.7% productive rearrangements and segregating when the between-donor standard deviation exceeded 5%. A statistical classification framework was built to diagnose cytomegalovirus status from the catalog of TCR beta chain sequences. In a later analysis, TCR nucleotide sequences were compared against IMGT/GENE-DB human TR gene sequences so that V and J genes could be assigned. In a later analysis, CDR3 sequences and most-parsimonious VDJ recombination scenarios were assigned using the TCRdist pipeline. In a later analysis, each TCR beta chain was defined by its CDR3 amino acid sequence together with its V-gene family, and reads without a unique V-gene family were excluded. In a later analysis, 550 to 650 highly shared, low-generation-probability nucleotide sequences were removed to address suspected cross-contamination and a sequencing artifact. A later analysis calculated a clonal expansion index for each public chain from normalized within-repertoire ranks of inferred template counts. Generation probabilities in a later analysis came from a VDJ recombination model fitted to out-of-frame rearrangements, and those results were checked against IGoR. Hypergeometric tests were used in a later analysis to score TCR-TCR, TCR-HLA and TCR-CMV co-occurrence, with a repertoire-size bias correction applied to the TCR pairs. False discovery rates were estimated in a later analysis by permuting HLA or CMV assignments 20 times. A later analysis grouped co-occurring TCRs with DBSCAN, adding TCRdist sequence similarity when clustering within HLA-allele-positive subsets. For co-occurrence clustering, repertoires with fewer than 30,000 or more than 120,000 public chains were excluded, along with roughly 5 repertoires with anomalous nucleotide sharing. Imported from immuneACCESS, the table was reduced by TCRdb to in-frame sequences with V and J called. These copies leave out some clones; in studies compared against another copy, an unresolved V gene accounts for under half, and the cause of the remainder is not known. That table furnishes V, J and clone size, whereas the DNA furnished D and trimming. This sample has roughly 120,000 clones in its table, and about 81% of those were observed once. The ten largest clonotypes hold approximately 0.99% of the sample.

As concerns this clone: The antigen it binds to is not known. Per-base qualities were not stored, and no clone one base away is much larger.

The CDR1 and CDR2 encoded by the germline V gene are KGHSH and LQKENI. V ends up 6 bases short and J 4 bases short, with an unmatched junction base count of 7. The cysteine opens and the phenylalanine closes a CDR3 of 15 amino acids. The only DNA kept is the CDR3, 45 bases in frame from the first base. Input material: PBMCs. The V gene is TRBV18 and the J gene is TRBJ2-2, with 8 central nucleotides matching TRBD1. This receptor was taken from a woman aged 30 to 39 in good health and CMV-seronegative. The CDR3 protein sequence reads: CASSSRTGTTGELFF. The nucleotides are TGTGCCAGCTCCAGCCGGACAGGGACCACCGGGGAGCTGTTTTTT.